The entry below gives a single TCR beta chain sequence along with its context. Its antigen is as yet unknown. A second PCR of 7 to 11 cycles used a sample-barcoded 5' primer and a J-beta primer mix. TCRdb reanalysed the 5' RACE reads using MiXCR and keeps one entry per CDR3 protein. The sample shows around 2 million distinct CDR3 sequences, 30% to 40% of them seen only once. These data belong to a study of blood T cells in healthy people across ages. Broader study findings: Age advanced and TCR beta diversity per million T cells fell, roughly linearly.

Donors were healthy Caucasian individuals from Russia aged about 6 to 100. V shed 8 bases and J 4 bases; nucleotides not matched to a gene: 6. The V gene's germline CDR1 is SNHLY and CDR2 FYNNEI. CDR3 length equals 14 residues. The sequencing sample was made of blood. This receptor was obtained from a human donor in good health. The chain has TRBV2 and TRBJ2-3; 10 nucleotides align to TRBD2. The CDR3 region has the DNA TGTGCCAGCTTTGGGACTAGCGCCCCAGATACGCAGTATTTT. Translated: CASFGTSAPDTQYF.